These T cell receptor beta chains were read from a single sample in a study of T cell changes during pregnancy in multiple sclerosis. Using immunoSEQ multiplex PCR, the repertoire was profiled, and TCRdb retains in-frame clones only, with some absent. The sample has tens of thousands of clones, around nine tenths seen once. The sample here was CD8+ T cells from peripheral blood mononuclear cells, taken before pregnancy. Every receptor here comes from a female donor with multiple sclerosis, enrolled in a pregnancy study. Both conserved end residues are part of each CDR3. Fields, in order: CDR3 DNA, CDR3 protein, clone size, J gene, V gene, D gene. A D gene is named only where the DNA matches it firmly. Expanded clones get a size class; other rows say once, few or many, or leave the size out.

TGTGCCAGCACCGTAACAGGGGCTGGGGCCAACGTCCTGACTTTC	CASTVTGAGANVLTF	.	TRBJ2-6	TRBV6-1	TRBD1
TGCGCCACCACGGACAGGGGCGGCTACACCTTC	CATTDRGGYTF	.	TRBJ1-2	TRBV5-1	TRBD1
TGTGCCAGCAGCCCTTGGACTACATCAGATACGCAGTATTTT	CASSPWTTSDTQYF	.	TRBJ2-3	TRBV9	.
TGTGCCTGGAGTTCAATCACAGGGGCCGGGGAGCTGTTTTTT	CAWSSITGAGELFF	.	TRBJ2-2	TRBV30	TRBD1
TGCAGTGTAACAGGGGCAGGTTTCTACGAGCAGTACTTC	CSVTGAGFYEQYF	.	TRBJ2-7	TRBV29-1	TRBD1
TGTGCCACCAGCATGGGACTCTTCTACGAGCAGTACTTC	CATSMGLFYEQYF	.	TRBJ2-7	TRBV15	.
TGCGCCAGCAGCGAGGGAGGCGTCTCCTACGAGCAGTACTTC	CASSEGGVSYEQYF	.	TRBJ2-7	TRBV5-1	.
TGTGCCAGCAGTTTAGGGCTGGGGGGATACACTGAAGCTTTCTTT	CASSLGLGGYTEAFF	.	TRBJ1-1	TRBV27	.
TGTGCCAGCAGCTCGGGGGGGGTCCCTGAAGCTTTCTTT	CASSSGGVPEAFF	.	TRBJ1-1	TRBV5-5	.
TGCGCCAGCAGCCAAGATCGCATGCAGGGGTCCTACGAGCAGTACTTC	CASSQDRMQGSYEQYF	once	TRBJ2-7	TRBV4-1	.
TGTGCCAGCAGTACAGGGTCGGGCACTGAAGCTTTCTTT	CASSTGSGTEAFF	.	TRBJ1-1	TRBV2	.
TGTGCCAGCAGCTTAGATGGGACAGTAGGGGGATACGAGCAGTACTTC	CASSLDGTVGGYEQYF	.	TRBJ2-7	TRBV7-9	TRBD1
TGTGCCAGCTCACCACAGGGGGCCGAAGGTGAAGCTTTCTTT	CASSPQGAEGEAFF	.	TRBJ1-1	TRBV18	TRBD1
TGTGCCAGCAGTGAACTCCGGACTAGCGGGACTTCCTCCTCCTACGAGCAGTACTTC	CASSELRTSGTSSSYEQYF	.	TRBJ2-7	TRBV2	TRBD2
TGTGCCAGCAGTCCTTCCGGGACTACTACTTACGAGCAGTACTTC	CASSPSGTTTYEQYF	.	TRBJ2-7	TRBV2	TRBD2
TGTGCCAGCAGCGTAGGTGAAGAGGGTATGGAGACCCAGTACTTC	CASSVGEEGMETQYF	once	TRBJ2-5	TRBV9	.
TGTGCCAGCAGCGTATCAGGGGCAGGAAACACCATATATTTT	CASSVSGAGNTIYF	.	TRBJ1-3	TRBV9	.
TGCGCCAGCAGCTTGGACGACATCTGGGACACTGAAGCTTTCTTT	CASSLDDIWDTEAFF	.	TRBJ1-1	TRBV5-1	.
TGTGCCAGCAGTCAGAGGCCGGGAGCCCAGGAGAGTGGCTACACCTTC	CASSQRPGAQESGYTF	.	TRBJ1-2	TRBV7-9	.
TGTGCTAGTGGTTTGGTACCGGGACGGCAGGGGGATTCACCCCTCCACTTT	CASGLVPGRQGDSPLHF	.	TRBJ1-6	TRBV12-5	TRBD1